A selection of T cell receptor beta chains follows, all from one sample in a study of cytomegalovirus exposure and HLA in healthy donors. Sequencing was performed with immunoSEQ multiplex PCR; in TCRdb, only in-frame clones are kept and a portion is missing. The sample shows 150,000 to 200,000 clones, about 86% of them seen only once. Material: PBMCs. These receptors all stem from a woman younger than 45 in good health and CMV-seronegative. Each CDR3 is given with its conserved first and last residue. A D gene is named only where the DNA matches it firmly. Clone size, where shown, is once, few, many, or a class for clones that have expanded.

v_call	j_call	clone_size	d_call	cdr3_nt	cdr3_aa
TRBV5-6	TRBJ1-1	NA	NA	TGTGCCAGCAGCCTTCCGAACTGGAACACTGAAGCTTTCTTT	CASSLPNWNTEAFF
TRBV5-1	TRBJ1-6	NA	TRBD1	TGCGCCAGCAGCCGCGACAGGGATAATTCACCCCTCCACTTT	CASSRDRDNSPLHF
TRBV6-5	TRBJ2-7	NA	NA	TGTGCCAGCAGTTACGAGGGAAGGAGGGAGCAGTACTTC	CASSYEGRREQYF
TRBV7-9	TRBJ2-3	NA	NA	TGTGCCAGCCCTAAGTCCGCGGCTAGCACAGATACGCAGTATTTT	CASPKSAASTDTQYF
TRBV5-1	TRBJ2-5	NA	NA	TGCGCCAGCAGCCCCATCTCGGGGACACAAGAGACCCAGTACTTC	CASSPISGTQETQYF
TRBV15	TRBJ2-7	NA	NA	TGTGCCACCAGCAGAGACAGCTACGAGCAGTACTTC	CATSRDSYEQYF
TRBV27	TRBJ1-2	NA	NA	TGTGCCAGCAGTTTAAGGAGGGCGTCCTATGGCTACACCTTC	CASSLRRASYGYTF
TRBV11-2	TRBJ2-7	NA	TRBD1	TGTGCCAGCAGCAACACAGGGGGAGGTAACGAGCAGTACTTC	CASSNTGGGNEQYF
TRBV10-2	TRBJ1-1	NA	NA	TGCGCCAGCAAGGAGGAGGGGTCAATTGAGAACACTGAAGCTTTCTTT	CASKEEGSIENTEAFF
TRBV19	TRBJ1-1	NA	NA	TGTGCCAGTAGTATCGGGGTTCGCACTGAAGCTTTCTTT	CASSIGVRTEAFF
TRBV10-3	TRBJ2-5	NA	TRBD2	TGTGCCATCAGTGTCATAGCGGGAGGCCCGGAGACCCAGTACTTC	CAISVIAGGPETQYF
TRBV2	TRBJ1-2	NA	NA	TGTGCCAGCACTGTACATAGTGACTACCAGTCTGGCTACACCTTC	CASTVHSDYQSGYTF
TRBV18	TRBJ2-3	NA	NA	TGTGCCAGCTCAGCAGGGGACCCTTTCACAGATACGCAGTATTTT	CASSAGDPFTDTQYF
TRBV6-6	TRBJ1-5	NA	NA	TGTGCCAGCAGTCAGTACGAGGACAGCACTCAGCCCCAGCATTTT	CASSQYEDSTQPQHF
TRBV19	TRBJ2-5	NA	NA	TGTGCCAGTGCGATCGAAGAATCCGCTCCGTACTTC	CASAIEESAPYF
TRBV19	TRBJ2-7	NA	TRBD1	TGTGCCAGTAGTATAGGGGGACAGTCTCTCTACGAGCAGTACTTC	CASSIGGQSLYEQYF
TRBV4-3	TRBJ1-3	NA	NA	TGCGCCAGCAGCCAAAAAATACTCGTAAACACCATATATTTT	CASSQKILVNTIYF
TRBV4-1	TRBJ2-2	NA	NA	TGCGCCAGCAGCCAAGATCGGGCCGGGGAGCTGTTTTTT	CASSQDRAGELFF
TRBV5-4	TRBJ2-2	few	NA	TGTGCCAGCACCTCAAGGGGTTCCGGGGAGCTGTTTTTT	CASTSRGSGELFF
TRBV15	TRBJ1-6	NA	NA	TGTGCCACCAGCAGTCTAAGTGGTAGTTCACCCCTCCACTTT	CATSSLSGSSPLHF
TRBV2	TRBJ2-7	NA	NA	TGTGCCAGCAGGACCCCAGGGAAATACGAGCAGTACTTC	CASRTPGKYEQYF
TRBV5-1	TRBJ2-7	NA	TRBD1	TGCGCCAGCAGCTTGGAAGGACAGGGTGTGGACGAGCAGTACTTC	CASSLEGQGVDEQYF
TRBV4-3	TRBJ2-6	NA	NA	TGCGCCAGCAGCCAATCGGGGAGGCTTTCTGGGGCCAACGGCCTGACTTTC	CASSQSGRLSGANGLTF
TRBV18	TRBJ1-1	NA	TRBD1	TGTGCCAGCTCACCACAGTCCCGCGGGACAGGGGGCAACACTGAAGCTTTCTTT	CASSPQSRGTGGNTEAFF
TRBV29-1	TRBJ2-7	NA	NA	TGCAGCGTTGAAGATCCGGGGTACGAGCAGTACTTC	CSVEDPGYEQYF
TRBV9	TRBJ1-2	NA	NA	TGTGCCAGCAGCGTAGGACAGGACTATGGCTACACCTTC	CASSVGQDYGYTF
TRBV28	TRBJ2-1	NA	TRBD2	TGTGCCAGCAGTTCGACTAGCGGGAGTTTTAATGAGCAGTTCTTC	CASSSTSGSFNEQFF